The 30 T cell receptor beta chains in this list originate from one sample, sequenced in a study of OX40 agonist ivuxolimab in advanced cancers. The table came from immunoSEQ multiplex PCR; TCRdb's copy has only in-frame clones and leaves some out. The sample contains about 67,000 clones, 70% to 90% of which appear only once. The sample in question was CD4+ or CD8+ T cells sorted from blood, obtained in a trial of the OX40 agonist ivuxolimab. Receptor source: an adult with an advanced solid tumor such as melanoma, head and neck, liver or kidney cancer.

V is TRBV12-5 and J is TRBJ1-3; possibly TRBD1 for D (6 bases). This CDR3 comprises 16 residues. V shed 3 bases and J shed 0 bases, with 12 bases lying between them. CDR1 LGHNT and CDR2 FRNRAP come from the germline V gene. This CDR3 is CASGLQGPHSGNTIYF. CDR3 DNA: TGTGCTAGTGGTTTACAGGGCCCTCACTCTGGAAACACCATATATTTT. The variable domain in full, with the rest retrieved from reference TRBV12-5 and TRBJ1-3, is DARVTQTPRHKVTEMGQEVTMRCQPILGHNTVFWYRQTMMQGLELLAYFRNRAPLDDSGMPKDRFSAEMPDATLATLKIQPSEPRDSAVYFCASGLQGPHSGNTIYFGEGSWLTVV.

The chain recombines TRBV2 with TRBJ2-3; a possible D gene is TRBD2 (6 bases). CDR1 SNHLY and CDR2 FYNNEI come from the germline V gene. The V and J ends lost 2 bases and 2 bases respectively, with 8 bases between them. The CDR3 is 14 residues long. The CDR3 DNA reads as TGTGCCAGCAGTGAACGGCGGGACACAGATACGCAGTATTTT. This sequence encodes CASSERRDTDTQYF.

The V gene is TRBV7-2, the J gene TRBJ1-4; TRBD1 agrees at 11 bases. The germline CDR1 and CDR2 sequences are SGHTA and FQGNSA. There are 16 residues in the CDR3. The V and J ends lost 3 bases and 10 bases, in that order; junction bases with no gene match: 10. The DNA for the CDR3 is TGTGCCAGCAGCTTCCCCTCTACCGGGACAGGGGGAAAACTGTTTTTT. It yields the protein CASSFPSTGTGGKLFF. Using reference TRBV7-2 and TRBJ1-4 for the parts outside the CDR3, the full variable domain is GAGVSQSPSNKVTEKGKDVELRCDPISGHTALYWYRQSLGQGLEFLIYFQGNSAPDKSGLPSDRFSAERTGGSVSTLTIQRTQQEDSAVYLCASSFPSTGTGGKLFFGSGTQLSVL.

The chain has TRBV7-2 and TRBJ2-1, with D uncertain. This CDR3 is built from 12 residues. Trimming stripped 1 base from V and 10 bases from J, with 8 bases between. Germline V gene lookup returns CDR1 SGHTA and CDR2 FQGNSA. The CDR3 nucleotides read TGTGCCAGCAGCTTAGTGGGTTGGGAGCAGTTCTTC. It is translated as CASSLVGWEQFF.

The chain joins TRBV29-1 to TRBJ2-7; the D gene is possibly TRBD1 (7 bases). V was shortened by 7 bases and J by 5 bases, with 27 bases between the two germline ends. Germline V lookup: CDR1 SQVTM, CDR2 ANQGSEA. The length of the CDR3 is 16 residues. The CDR3 DNA is TGCAGCGCCACAAGAGGTTCGACAGGGAGGAGAGACGAGCAGTACTTC. It encodes CSATRGSTGRRDEQYF.

V gene TRBV5-1 combines with J gene TRBJ2-2; 8 nucleotides line up with TRBD2. With 0 bases clipped from V and 7 bases from J, the junction kept 8 bases outside the gene matches. CDR1 and CDR2 (germline): SGHRS, YFSETQ. The CDR3 length is 16 residues. The CDR3 sequence: CASSLAGGPRNGELFF. CDR3 nucleotides: TGCGCCAGCAGCTTGGCGGGAGGGCCAAGAAACGGGGAGCTGTTTTTT. The full variable domain, rest sourced from reference TRBV5-1 and TRBJ2-2, is KAGVTQTPRYLIKTRGQQVTLSCSPISGHRSVSWYQQTPGQGLQFLFEYFSETQRNKGNFPGRFSGRQFSNSRSEMNVSTLELGDSALYLCASSLAGGPRNGELFFGEGSRLTVL.

The J gene is TRBJ2-5, the V gene TRBV28; TRBD2 matches 8 bases. The germline gives CDR1 MDHEN, CDR2 SYDVKM. CDR3 length equals 15 residues. Trimming took 8 bases from V and 1 from J; bases not matched to a gene: 9. The CDR3 DNA is TGTGCCAGCTCGCCGGGGGGGCTCGGCCAAGAGACCCAGTACTTC. It yields the protein CASSPGGLGQETQYF.

This clone showed up just once. This chain joins TRBV5-6 and TRBJ1-5, with TRBD1 identical over 7 bases. Germline V gene sequence: CDR1 SGHDT, CDR2 YYEEEE. V was pared by 3 bases and J by 1 base, with 7 bases of the junction left unmatched. The CDR3 covers 16 residues. This CDR3 is CASSSYRTGSNQPQHF. The CDR3 region has the DNA TGTGCCAGCAGCTCCTATCGGACAGGCAGCAATCAGCCCCAGCATTTT.

The rearrangement links TRBV18 to TRBJ2-7, with 10 bases fitting TRBD2. Per the germline V gene, CDR1 is KGHSH and CDR2 is LQKENI. V lost 3 bases to trimming and J lost 4 bases; unmatched junction nucleotides: 6. The CDR3 has 15 residues. CDR3 region: CASSPGSGRVYEQYF. The CDR3 nucleotides are TGTGCCAGCTCACCCGGGAGCGGGAGGGTATACGAGCAGTACTTC.

V and J are TRBV7-8 and TRBJ2-2; D is possibly TRBD1 or TRBD2 (5 bases each). CDR3 length: 14 amino acids. Germline CDR1 reads SGHVS; CDR2 reads FQNEAQ. V dropped 5 bases and J dropped 5 bases, with 12 bases sitting between them. The CDR3 DNA reads TGTGCCAGCAGCCCGAGGGACGGTACCGGGGAGCTGTTTTTT. Amino acid sequence: CASSPRDGTGELFF. The whole variable domain, remainder taken from reference TRBV7-8 and TRBJ2-2, is GAGVSQSPRYKVAKRGQDVALRCDPISGHVSLFWYQQALGQGPEFLTYFQNEAQLDKSGLPSDRFFAERPEGSVSTLKIQRTQQEDSAVYLCASSPRDGTGELFFGEGSRLTVL.

The gene calls are TRBV19 and TRBJ2-2; D is ambiguous. Looked up from germline, CDR1 is LNHDA and CDR2 is SQIVND (reference sequence). The CDR3 runs to 13 residues. V dropped 5 bases and J dropped 6 bases, with 10 bases sitting between them. CDR3 sequence reads: CASSPQLSGELFF. CDR3 bases: TGTGCCAGTAGTCCCCAGTTATCCGGGGAGCTGTTTTTT.

V gene TRBV5-1 combines with J gene TRBJ2-5; perhaps TRBD2 as D (6 bases). V lost 5 bases and J 5 bases, leaving 7 bases between the germline ends. This CDR3 comprises 11 residues. Germline CDR1 SGHRS, CDR2 YFSETQ. CDR3 DNA sequence: TGCGCCAGCAGGGAGGGGGAGACCCAGTACTTC. It translates to CASREGETQYF. Variable domain in full (rest from reference TRBV5-1 and TRBJ2-5): KAGVTQTPRYLIKTRGQQVTLSCSPISGHRSVSWYQQTPGQGLQFLFEYFSETQRNKGNFPGRFSGRQFSNSRSEMNVSTLELGDSALYLCASREGETQYFGPGTRLLVL.

The table lists this clone with a few counts. Other DNA sequences of this sample code for an identical CDR3. V and J are TRBV28 and TRBJ2-7; the D is unclear. With 5 bases removed from V and 0 bases from J, the gap between germline ends came to 5 bases. The CDR3 is 12 amino acids. Per germline, CDR1 MDHEN and CDR2 SYDVKM. The CDR3 sequence is CASSLSSYEQYF. In nucleotides, the CDR3 is TGTGCCAGCAGTCTTAGCTCCTACGAGCAGTACTTC.

V gene TRBV11-2 combines with J gene TRBJ1-4; TRBD1 matches 9 bases. CDR1 is SGHAT, CDR2 FQNNGV, per germline. V lost 3 bases to trimming and J lost 7 bases; unmatched junction nucleotides: 6. The CDR3 consists of 15 residues. The CDR3 region has the DNA TGTGCCAGCAGCTTTGGGGACAGGGTTTTTGAAAAACTGTTTTTT. As protein: CASSFGDRVFEKLFF.

V and J are TRBV27 and TRBJ1-2, with 9 bases fitting TRBD1. The CDR3 sequence is 15 residues long. Germline CDR1 reads MNHEY; CDR2 reads SMNVEV (reference sequence). V shed 4 bases and J 7 bases; nucleotides not matched to a gene: 10. The CDR3 spells CASSSPGQGKGGYTF. DNA of the CDR3: TGTGCCAGCAGTTCCCCGGGACAGGGAAAAGGTGGCTACACCTTC.

This sequence joins TRBV27 and TRBJ1-6, with 7 bases lining up with TRBD1. The CDR3 has 15 amino acids. Germline lookup yields CDR1 MNHEY and CDR2 SMNVEV (reference sequence). The ends lost 5 bases at V and 7 bases at J; junction bases unmatched: 8. DNA for the CDR3: TGTGCCAGCAGTCGATCACAGGGGAGCAATTCACCCCTCCACTTT. This codes for CASSRSQGSNSPLHF.

CDR3 in amino acids: CASSYSISSGEYEQYF. The CDR3 DNA sequence: TGTGCCAGCAGTTACTCGATTAGTTCAGGGGAGTACGAGCAGTACTTC. The chain links TRBV6-5 to TRBJ2-7; D possibly corresponds to TRBD1 (6 bases). The ends were cut back, 0 bases at V and 4 bases at J, with 16 bases in the middle. This CDR3 spans 16 amino acids. Germline CDR1 MNHEY, CDR2 SVGAGI.

V is TRBV5-1 and J is TRBJ2-3; 9 bases are shared with TRBD2. The CDR3 is 16 residues long. Losses at the gene ends were 0 bases for V and 2 bases for J; bases not matched to a gene: 4. Germline CDR1 SGHRS, CDR2 YFSETQ. DNA for the CDR3: TGCGCCAGCAGCTTGGGACTAGCGGAGGACACAGATACGCAGTATTTT. Translation gives CASSLGLAEDTDTQYF.

V gene TRBV10-2 combines with J gene TRBJ2-2; no firm D call. The CDR3 spans 13 residues. CDR1 and CDR2 (germline): WSHSY, SAAADI. V was trimmed by 4 bases and J by 2 bases, leaving 5 bases between them. The CDR3 DNA reads TGCGCCAGCAGTGGCGGTAACACCGGGGAGCTGTTTTTT. This gives the protein CASSGGNTGELFF.

The chain links TRBV11-3 to TRBJ2-7; D not resolved. Trimming took off 1 base at V and 7 bases at J, with 20 bases between the two ends. CDR3 length equals 16 residues. CDR1 is SGHNT and CDR2 is YENEEA in the germline V gene. CDR3 coding DNA: TGTGCCAGCAGCTTAGTCCAAGGAGTGCCCTACGTGGAGCAGTACTTC. Protein sequence: CASSLVQGVPYVEQYF.

The rearrangement joins TRBV5-8 to TRBJ1-2; 7 bases are a match to TRBD1. The germline V gene encodes CDR1 SGHTS and CDR2 YDEGEE. The CDR3 loop spans 14 amino acids. Losses at the gene ends were 4 bases for V and 3 bases for J; bases not matched to a gene: 6. Here the CDR3 reads CASSLKTGHYGYTF. The DNA of the CDR3 is TGTGCCAGCAGCCTTAAGACAGGGCACTATGGCTACACCTTC. The complete variable domain, with remaining parts taken from reference TRBV5-8 and TRBJ1-2, reads EAGVTQSPTHLIKTRGQQATLRCSPISGHTSVYWYQQALGLGLQFLLWYDEGEERNRGNFPPRFSGRQFPNYSSELNVNALELEDSALYLCASSLKTGHYGYTFGSGTRLTVV.

V is TRBV6-5 and J is TRBJ1-2, with 10 bases matching TRBD1. V was clipped by 4 bases and J by 10 bases; unmatched bases: 3. Germline V lookup: CDR1 MNHEY, CDR2 SVGAGI. The CDR3 is 12 amino acids. The CDR3 DNA sequence: TGTGCCAGCAGTTGGGACAGGGGTGACTACACCTTC. Protein product: CASSWDRGDYTF.

This chain connects TRBV20-1 to TRBJ2-2; no reliable D call. Germline V lookup: CDR1 DFQATT, CDR2 SNEGSKA (reference sequence). Between the trimmed V and J ends, which lost 5 bases and 4 bases, there was a span of 5 bases. This CDR3 contains 11 residues. The DNA of the CDR3 is TGCAGTGCTCCCCGCACCGGGGAGCTGTTTTTT. Translation: CSAPRTGELFF.

V gene TRBV18 combines with J gene TRBJ2-5, with no clear D. CDR1 KGHSH and CDR2 LQKENI come from the germline V gene. V lost 1 base to trimming and J lost 1 base, with 4 bases between them. The CDR3 is 13 amino acids. The CDR3, as DNA: TGTGCCAGCTCACCACAATCCCAAGAGACCCAGTACTTC. Protein sequence: CASSPQSQETQYF.

The chain recombines TRBV7-8 with TRBJ2-1; 11 bases line up with TRBD2. V gave up 4 bases and J gave up 7 bases; unmatched junction bases: 15. Germline V lookup: CDR1 SGHVS, CDR2 FQNEAQ. There are 18 residues in the CDR3. The CDR3 loop is CASSSDPTSGATVNEQFF. The CDR3 DNA reads as TGTGCCAGCAGCTCAGACCCGACTAGCGGGGCAACCGTGAATGAGCAGTTCTTC.

V and J are TRBV11-3 and TRBJ2-7, with 11 positions matching TRBD2. The CDR3 extends over 14 amino acids. The V segment lost 8 bases and the J segment 4 bases; nucleotides outside the gene matches: 7. Germline lookup yields CDR1 SGHNT and CDR2 YENEEA. The CDR3 protein is CASGPLAGVYEQYF. DNA of the CDR3: TGTGCCAGCGGACCACTAGCGGGAGTGTACGAGCAGTACTTC.

The rearrangement uses TRBV6-5 and TRBJ1-2; TRBD1 matches 8 bases. The V gene's germline CDR1 is MNHEY and CDR2 SVGAGI. The CDR3 is 13 amino acids. With 5 bases clipped from V and 5 bases from J, the junction kept 4 bases outside the gene matches. The CDR3: CASSRDRMYGYTF. DNA of the CDR3: TGTGCCAGCAGTCGGGACAGGATGTATGGCTACACCTTC.

This rearrangement joins TRBV5-1 to TRBJ1-1; D remains ambiguous. Trimming removed 3 bases at V and 2 bases at J, with 11 bases between. This CDR3 region has 14 residues. Germline CDR1 and CDR2: SGHRS and YFSETQ. The CDR3 is CASSSPNINTEAFF. CDR3 nucleotide sequence: TGCGCCAGCAGCTCCCCGAACATCAACACTGAAGCTTTCTTT.

The V and J genes are TRBV11-3 and TRBJ2-5, with D tentatively TRBD2 (7 bases). Trimming pared 5 bases from V and 3 bases from J, leaving 16 bases between. Germline V gene lookup returns CDR1 SGHNT and CDR2 YENEEA. The CDR3 has 15 amino acids. The CDR3 loop is CASSPPEGGEETQYF. For the CDR3, the DNA is TGTGCCAGCAGCCCACCAGAGGGGGGGGAAGAGACCCAGTACTTC.

This rearrangement joins TRBV15 to TRBJ2-7; 12 bases are shared with TRBD2. Germline-derived CDR1 and CDR2 are LNHNV and YYDKDF (reference sequence). V was clipped by 4 bases and J by 2 bases; unmatched bases: 3. This CDR3 has 15 amino acids. CDR3 amino acids: CATSNRLAGAYEQYF. As DNA, the CDR3 is TGTGCCACCAGCAACAGACTAGCGGGAGCCTACGAGCAGTACTTC.